The source of this T cell receptor beta chain is a study of T cells in tuberculosis. For the study at large: In South Africa, adults with active tuberculosis were compared with IGRA-negative and latently infected IGRA-positive adolescents. Study-level results: GEM motif frequencies gave 55% to 75% accuracy; the GMM repertoire gave roughly 85%.

Points on this clone: The antigen remains unidentified.

TCRdb keeps only in-frame clones here, not all; method: immunoSEQ multiplex PCR. This sample yields just under 45,000 clones, of which roughly 94% are seen a single time; 1.9% belongs to the top ten. The length of the CDR3 is 16 residues. Germline V gives CDR1 LGHNA, CDR2 YNFKEQ. V gave up 0 bases and J gave up 4 bases; unmatched junction bases: 4. Adolescents were screened for latent TB by skin test and IGRA. Sequenced: PBMCs. The TCR comes from a donor aged 10 to 29 with latent tuberculosis or without tuberculosis infection. Some clones in this sample may be carry-over from other donors' samples. The rearrangement links TRBV4-2 to TRBJ2-1, with 9 bases lining up with TRBD2. The CDR3 DNA reads TGTGCCAGCAGCCAAGAGGTAGCGGGAGATTACAATGAGCAGTTCTTC. Its protein is CASSQEVAGDYNEQFF.